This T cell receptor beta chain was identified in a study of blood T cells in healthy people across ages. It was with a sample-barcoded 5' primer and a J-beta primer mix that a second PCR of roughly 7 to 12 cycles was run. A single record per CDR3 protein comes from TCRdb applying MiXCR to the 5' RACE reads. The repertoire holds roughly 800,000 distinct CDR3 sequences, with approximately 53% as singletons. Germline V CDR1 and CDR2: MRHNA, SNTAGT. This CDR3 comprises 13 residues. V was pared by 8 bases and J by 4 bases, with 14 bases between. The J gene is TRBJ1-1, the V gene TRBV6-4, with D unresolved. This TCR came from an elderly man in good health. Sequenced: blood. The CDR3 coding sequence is TGTGCCAGCGCCAGTTCAGCGGGCACTGAAGCTTTCTTT. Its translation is CASASSAGTEAFF.